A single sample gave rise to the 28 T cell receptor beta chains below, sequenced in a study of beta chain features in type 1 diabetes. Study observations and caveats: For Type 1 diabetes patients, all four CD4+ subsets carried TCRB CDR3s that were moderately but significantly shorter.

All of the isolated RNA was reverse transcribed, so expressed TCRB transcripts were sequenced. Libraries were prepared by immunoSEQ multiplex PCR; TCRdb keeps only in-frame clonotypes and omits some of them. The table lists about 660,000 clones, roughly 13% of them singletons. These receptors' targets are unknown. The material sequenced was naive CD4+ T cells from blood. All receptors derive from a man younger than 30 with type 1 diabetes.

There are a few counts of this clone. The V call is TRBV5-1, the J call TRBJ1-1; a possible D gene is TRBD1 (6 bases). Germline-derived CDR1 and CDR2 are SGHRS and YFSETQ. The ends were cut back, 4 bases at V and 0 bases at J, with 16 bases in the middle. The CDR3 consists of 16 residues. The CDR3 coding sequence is TGCGCCAGCAGCCCCGGACAGACCAGGATGAACACTGAAGCTTTCTTT. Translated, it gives CASSPGQTRMNTEAFF.

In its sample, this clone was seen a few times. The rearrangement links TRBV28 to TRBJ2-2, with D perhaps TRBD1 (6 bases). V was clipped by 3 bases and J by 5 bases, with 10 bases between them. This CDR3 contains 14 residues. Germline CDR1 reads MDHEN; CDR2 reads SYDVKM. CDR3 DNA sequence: TGTGCCAGCAGTTTTGGGGGCCAGACCGGGGAGCTGTTTTTT. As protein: CASSFGGQTGELFF.

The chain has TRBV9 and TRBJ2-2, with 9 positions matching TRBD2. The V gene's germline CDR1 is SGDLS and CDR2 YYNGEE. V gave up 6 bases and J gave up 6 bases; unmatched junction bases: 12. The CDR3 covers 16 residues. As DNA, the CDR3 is TGTGCCAGCACCACCAGCGGCGGGGGGGCTCCCGGGGAGCTGTTTTTT. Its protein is CASTTSGGGAPGELFF.

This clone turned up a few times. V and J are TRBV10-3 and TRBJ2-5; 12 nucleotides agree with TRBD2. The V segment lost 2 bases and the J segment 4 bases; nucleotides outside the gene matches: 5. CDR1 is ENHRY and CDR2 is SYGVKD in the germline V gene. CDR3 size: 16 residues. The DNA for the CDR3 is TGTGCCATCAGTGAGGCTAGCGGGGGGGCCAGAGAGACCCAGTACTTC. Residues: CAISEASGGARETQYF.

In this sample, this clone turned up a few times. CDR3 region: CASSPPGGAEAFF. CDR3 sequence (DNA): TGTGCCAGCAGCCCTCCAGGGGGGGCTGAAGCTTTCTTT. V is TRBV7-9 and J is TRBJ1-1, with 7 bases fitting TRBD1. Germline V CDR1 and CDR2: SEHNR, FQNEAQ (reference sequence). J gave up 6 bases and V 5 bases, and 6 bases lay outside the gene matches. The CDR3 has 13 amino acids. The variable domain in full, completed from reference TRBV7-9 and TRBJ1-1, reads DTGVSQNPRHKITKRGQNVTFRCDPISEHNRLYWYRQTLGQGPEFLTYFQNEAQLEKSRLLSDRFSAERPKGSFSTLEIQRTEQGDSAMYLCASSPPGGAEAFFGQGTRLTVV.

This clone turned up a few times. As DNA, the CDR3 is TGTGCCAGCAGCTTAGGGACCCGGACAGGGCCTTACAATGAGCAGTTCTTC. Residues: CASSLGTRTGPYNEQFF. This chain links TRBV11-2 with TRBJ2-1; 8 nucleotides line up with TRBD1. The CDR3 length is 17 residues. The V gene end was trimmed by 1 base and the J gene end by 4 bases; junction bases not matched to a gene: 9. The germline V gene has CDR1 SGHAT and CDR2 FQNNGV.

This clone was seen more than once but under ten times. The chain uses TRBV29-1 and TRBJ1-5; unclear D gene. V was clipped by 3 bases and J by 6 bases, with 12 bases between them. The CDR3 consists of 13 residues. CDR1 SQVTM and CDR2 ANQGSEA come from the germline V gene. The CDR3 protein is CSVEEGLGQPQHF. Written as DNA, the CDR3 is TGCAGCGTTGAGGAGGGCTTGGGTCAGCCCCAGCATTTT.

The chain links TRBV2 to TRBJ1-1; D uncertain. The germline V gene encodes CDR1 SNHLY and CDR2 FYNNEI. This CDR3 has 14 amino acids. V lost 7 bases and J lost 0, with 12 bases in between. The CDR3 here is CASNPTGVNTEAFF. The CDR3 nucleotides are TGTGCCAGCAACCCGACCGGAGTGAACACTGAAGCTTTCTTT.

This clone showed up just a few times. The CDR3 loop reads CASRKAGGPRDTQYF. CDR3 nucleotides: TGTGCCAGCCGGAAAGCGGGAGGGCCTCGGGATACGCAGTATTTT. V is TRBV6-5 and J is TRBJ2-3, with 10 bases that match TRBD2. Germline V gene lookup returns CDR1 MNHEY and CDR2 SVGAGI. With 8 bases clipped from V and 6 bases from J, the junction kept 11 bases outside the gene matches. The CDR3 extends over 15 amino acids.

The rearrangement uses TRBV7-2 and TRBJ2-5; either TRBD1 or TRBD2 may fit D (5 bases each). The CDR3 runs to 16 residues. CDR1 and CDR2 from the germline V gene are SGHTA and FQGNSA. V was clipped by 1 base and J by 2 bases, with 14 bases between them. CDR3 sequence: CASSLVSGLGQETQYF. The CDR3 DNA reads TGTGCCAGCAGCTTAGTCTCGGGGCTAGGTCAAGAGACCCAGTACTTC.

This CDR3 reads CASSLNSQPGYSNQPQHF. In DNA, the CDR3 is TGTGCCAGCAGCTTGAACTCTCAACCAGGGTATAGCAATCAGCCCCAGCATTTT. The V call is TRBV7-9, the J call TRBJ1-5, with D perhaps TRBD1 (5 bases). V shed 3 bases and J shed 0 bases, with 18 bases lying between them. This CDR3 contains 18 residues. Germline V gene data show CDR1 as SEHNR and CDR2 as FQNEAQ (reference sequence).

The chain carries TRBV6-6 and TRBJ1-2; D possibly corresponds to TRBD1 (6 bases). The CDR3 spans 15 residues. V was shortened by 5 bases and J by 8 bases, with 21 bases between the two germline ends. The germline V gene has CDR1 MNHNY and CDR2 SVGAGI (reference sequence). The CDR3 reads CASSPGQRGMRGYTF. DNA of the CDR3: TGTGCCAGCAGTCCCGGACAGAGGGGAATGCGGGGCTACACCTTC.

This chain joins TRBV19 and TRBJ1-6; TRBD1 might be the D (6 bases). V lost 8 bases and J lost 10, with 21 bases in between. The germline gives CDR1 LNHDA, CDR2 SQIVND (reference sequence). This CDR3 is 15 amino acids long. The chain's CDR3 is CASGGNGGAWSPLHF. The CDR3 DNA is TGTGCCAGTGGGGGAAATGGGGGCGCTTGGTCACCCCTCCACTTT.

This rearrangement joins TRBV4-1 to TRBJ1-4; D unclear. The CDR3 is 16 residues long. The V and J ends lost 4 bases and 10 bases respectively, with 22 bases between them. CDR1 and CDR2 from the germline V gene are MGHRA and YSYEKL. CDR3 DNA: TGCGCCAGCAGCCTTCCCGGCGGGTTAGTAAAAGGAAAACTGTTTTTT. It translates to CASSLPGGLVKGKLFF.

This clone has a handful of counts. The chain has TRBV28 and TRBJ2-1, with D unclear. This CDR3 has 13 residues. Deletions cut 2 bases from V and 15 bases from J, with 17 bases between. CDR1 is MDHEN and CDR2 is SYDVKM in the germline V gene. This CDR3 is CASSLNPNRARFF. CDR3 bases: TGTGCCAGCAGTTTAAATCCTAACCGTGCCCGGTTCTTC.

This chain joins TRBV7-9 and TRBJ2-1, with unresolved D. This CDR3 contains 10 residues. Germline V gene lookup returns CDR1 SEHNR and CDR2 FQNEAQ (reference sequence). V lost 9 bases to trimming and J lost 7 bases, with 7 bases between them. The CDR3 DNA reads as TGTGCCAGTCACGAAAATGAGCAGTTCTTC. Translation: CASHENEQFF.

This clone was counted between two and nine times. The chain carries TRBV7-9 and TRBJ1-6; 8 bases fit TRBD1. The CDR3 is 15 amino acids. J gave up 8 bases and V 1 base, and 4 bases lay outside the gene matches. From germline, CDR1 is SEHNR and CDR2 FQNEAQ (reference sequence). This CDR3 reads CASSLGGRGHSPLHF. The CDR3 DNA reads TGTGCCAGCAGCTTAGGTGGCAGGGGGCATTCACCCCTCCACTTT.

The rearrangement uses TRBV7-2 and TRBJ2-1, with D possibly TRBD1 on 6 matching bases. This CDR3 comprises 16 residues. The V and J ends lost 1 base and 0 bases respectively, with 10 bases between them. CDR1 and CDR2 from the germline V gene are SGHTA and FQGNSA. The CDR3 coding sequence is TGTGCCAGCAGCTTAGGGACAGCCAGCTCCTACAATGAGCAGTTCTTC. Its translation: CASSLGTASSYNEQFF.

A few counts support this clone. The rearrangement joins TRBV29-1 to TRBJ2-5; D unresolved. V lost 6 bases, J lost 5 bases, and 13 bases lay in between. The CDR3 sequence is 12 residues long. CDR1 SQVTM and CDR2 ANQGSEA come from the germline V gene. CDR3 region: CSVASAEETQYF. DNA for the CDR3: TGCAGCGTCGCGTCGGCGGAGGAGACCCAGTACTTC.

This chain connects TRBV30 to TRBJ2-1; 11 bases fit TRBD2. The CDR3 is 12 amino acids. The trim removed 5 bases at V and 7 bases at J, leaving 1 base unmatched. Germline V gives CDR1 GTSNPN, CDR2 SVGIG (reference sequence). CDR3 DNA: TGTGCCTGGTTAGCGGGGGGGAATGAGCAGTTCTTC. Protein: CAWLAGGNEQFF.

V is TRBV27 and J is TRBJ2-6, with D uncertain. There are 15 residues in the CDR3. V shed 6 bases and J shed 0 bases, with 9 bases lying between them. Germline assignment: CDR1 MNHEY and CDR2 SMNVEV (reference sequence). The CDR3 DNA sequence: TGTGCCAGCAGCCCACGTCACTCTGGGGCCAACGTCCTGACTTTC. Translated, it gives CASSPRHSGANVLTF.

The CDR3 coding sequence is TGTGCCAGCTCACCCTTAGATTCACCCCTCCACTTT. It encodes CASSPLDSPLHF. The genes are TRBV18 and TRBJ1-6; D is unclear. This CDR3 is built from 12 residues. Germline-derived CDR1 and CDR2 are KGHSH and LQKENI. Trimming took 3 bases from V and 8 from J, leaving 5 bases between them.

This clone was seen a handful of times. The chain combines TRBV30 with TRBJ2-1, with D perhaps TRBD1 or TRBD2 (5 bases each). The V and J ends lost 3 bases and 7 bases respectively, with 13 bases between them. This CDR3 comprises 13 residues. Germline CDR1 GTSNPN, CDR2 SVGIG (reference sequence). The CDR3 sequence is CAWSPGPPNEQFF. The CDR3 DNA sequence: TGTGCCTGGAGCCCGGGACCGCCAAATGAGCAGTTCTTC. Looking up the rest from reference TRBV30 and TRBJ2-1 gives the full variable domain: SQTIHQWPATLVQPVGSPLSLECTVEGTSNPNLYWYRQAAGRGLQLLFYSVGIGQISSEVPQNLSASRPQDRQFILSSKKLLLSDSGFYLCAWSPGPPNEQFFGPGTRLTVL.

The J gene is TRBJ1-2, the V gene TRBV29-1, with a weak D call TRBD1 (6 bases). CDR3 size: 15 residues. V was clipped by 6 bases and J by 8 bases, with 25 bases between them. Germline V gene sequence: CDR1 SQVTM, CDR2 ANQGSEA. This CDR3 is CSVSKRDIPSRGYTF. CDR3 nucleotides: TGCAGCGTATCTAAGCGGGACATTCCCTCTCGGGGCTACACCTTC.

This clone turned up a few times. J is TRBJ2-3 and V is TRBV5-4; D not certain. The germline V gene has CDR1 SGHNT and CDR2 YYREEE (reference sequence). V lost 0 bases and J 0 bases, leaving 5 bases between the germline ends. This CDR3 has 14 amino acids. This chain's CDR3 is CASSLGYSTDTQYF. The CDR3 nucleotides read TGTGCCAGCAGCTTGGGATACAGCACAGATACGCAGTATTTT.

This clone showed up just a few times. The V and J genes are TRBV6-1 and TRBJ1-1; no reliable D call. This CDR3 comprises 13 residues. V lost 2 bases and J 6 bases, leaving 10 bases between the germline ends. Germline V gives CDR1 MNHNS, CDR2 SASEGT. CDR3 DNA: TGTGCCAGCAGTGAACGCCCCTCGGCTGAAGCTTTCTTT. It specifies CASSERPSAEAFF.

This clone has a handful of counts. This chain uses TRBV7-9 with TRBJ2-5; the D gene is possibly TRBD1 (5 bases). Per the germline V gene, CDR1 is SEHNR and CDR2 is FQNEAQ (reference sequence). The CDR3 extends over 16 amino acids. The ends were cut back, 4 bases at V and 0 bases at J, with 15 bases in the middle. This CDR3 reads CASSSQGTYYQETQYF. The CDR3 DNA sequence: TGTGCCAGCAGCTCCCAGGGTACCTATTACCAAGAGACCCAGTACTTC.

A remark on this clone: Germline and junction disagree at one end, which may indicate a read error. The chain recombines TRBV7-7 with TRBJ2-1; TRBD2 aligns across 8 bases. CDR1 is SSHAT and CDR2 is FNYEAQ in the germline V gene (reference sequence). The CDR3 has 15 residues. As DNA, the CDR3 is TGTGCTAGCAGCCACCAGGCCGGGGGGGCAGGAGAGCAGTTCTTC. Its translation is CASSHQAGGAGEQFF.